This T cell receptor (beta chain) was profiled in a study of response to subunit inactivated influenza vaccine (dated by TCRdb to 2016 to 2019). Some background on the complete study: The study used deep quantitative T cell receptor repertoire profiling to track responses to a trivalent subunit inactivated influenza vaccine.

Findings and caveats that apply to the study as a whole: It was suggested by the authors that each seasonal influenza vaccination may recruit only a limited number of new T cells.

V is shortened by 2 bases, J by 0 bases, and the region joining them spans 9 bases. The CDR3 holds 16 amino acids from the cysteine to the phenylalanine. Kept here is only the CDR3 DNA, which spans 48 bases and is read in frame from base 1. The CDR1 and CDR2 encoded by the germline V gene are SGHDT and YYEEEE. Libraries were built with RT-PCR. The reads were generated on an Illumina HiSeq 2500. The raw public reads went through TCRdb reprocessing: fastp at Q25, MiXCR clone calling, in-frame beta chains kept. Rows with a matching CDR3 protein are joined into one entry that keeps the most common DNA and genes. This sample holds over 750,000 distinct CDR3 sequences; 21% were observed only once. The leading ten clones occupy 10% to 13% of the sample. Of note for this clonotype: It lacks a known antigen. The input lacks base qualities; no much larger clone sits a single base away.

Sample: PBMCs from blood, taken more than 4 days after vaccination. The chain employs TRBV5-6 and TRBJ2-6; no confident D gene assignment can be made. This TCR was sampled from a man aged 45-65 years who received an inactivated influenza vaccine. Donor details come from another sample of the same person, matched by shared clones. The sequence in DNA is TGTGCCAGCAGCTTTACCCGCGACTCTGGGGCCAACGTCCTGACTTTC. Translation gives CASSFTRDSGANVLTF.